One sample yielded the 25 T cell receptor beta chains listed below, sequenced in a study of PD-1 blockade in classical Hodgkin lymphoma. Repertoires were generated with immunoSEQ multiplex PCR, while TCRdb's copy carries only in-frame clones and drops some. The data hold around 40,000 clones, with 60% to 75% observed a single time. Relapse was seen in all patients after autologous stem cell transplantation, and brentuximab vedotin exposure was variable. The material was peripheral blood mononuclear cells (PBMCs), obtained at baseline. All receptors derive from a human donor with classical Hodgkin lymphoma.

The chain joins TRBV13 to TRBJ1-2; D call uncertain. Germline CDR1 is PRHDT and CDR2 is FYEKMQ (reference sequence). Deletions cut 0 bases from V and 5 bases from J, with 16 bases between. The CDR3 length is 16 residues. DNA for the CDR3: TGTGCCAGCAGCTTAGGTCGGTCTGACCCGATTTATGGCTACACCTTC. This codes for CASSLGRSDPIYGYTF. Full variable domain (rest looked up from reference TRBV13 and TRBJ1-2): AAGVIQSPRHLIKEKRETATLKCYPIPRHDTVYWYQQGPGQDPQFLISFYEKMQSDKGSIPDRFSAQQFSDYHSELNMSSLELGDSALYFCASSLGRSDPIYGYTFGSGTRLTVV.

The table lists this clone with a count of one. The rearrangement links TRBV6-1 to TRBJ1-2; D is undetermined. The V gene's germline CDR1 is MNHNS and CDR2 SASEGT. The CDR3 totals 13 residues. The germline V and J ends were trimmed by 5 bases and 4 bases, with 11 bases remaining between them. The CDR3 coding sequence is TGTGCCAGCAGTCGAGGAGGTCTCTATGGCTACACCTTC. Translated, it gives CASSRGGLYGYTF.

V gene TRBV7-2 combines with J gene TRBJ1-3, with D unclear. CDR3 length: 15 amino acids. V lost 4 bases to trimming and J lost 4 bases, with 14 bases between them. Per germline, CDR1 SGHTA and CDR2 FQGNSA. The CDR3 spells CASSSTHTAGNTIYF. CDR3 coding DNA: TGTGCCAGCAGCTCCACCCACACCGCGGGAAACACCATATATTTT.

The J gene is TRBJ1-2, the V gene TRBV10-3; D is unclear. Trimming pared 0 bases from V and 2 bases from J, leaving 7 bases between. There are 14 residues in the CDR3. Germline V gives CDR1 ENHRY, CDR2 SYGVKD. The CDR3 is CAISESPRNYGYTF. The CDR3 nucleotides are TGTGCCATCAGTGAGTCTCCCCGGAACTATGGCTACACCTTC.

As concerns this clone: One end of the junction varies from germline; a read error may be responsible. This chain links TRBV7-7 with TRBJ2-2; D may match TRBD1 or TRBD2 (5 bases each). Looked up from germline, CDR1 is SSHAT and CDR2 is FNYEAQ (reference sequence). This CDR3 has 16 amino acids. Here the CDR3 reads CASSYTGTPYTGELFF. The CDR3 region has the DNA TGTGCTAGCAGCTATACCGGGACGCCCTACACCGGGGAGCTGTTTTTT.

The chain is built from TRBV20-1 and TRBJ1-1; D perhaps matches TRBD1 (5 bases). The germline gives CDR1 DFQATT, CDR2 SNEGSKA (reference sequence). The CDR3 is 11 residues long. V dropped 1 base and J dropped 7 bases, with 7 bases sitting between them. The CDR3: CSARGDGEAFF. CDR3 in DNA: TGCAGTGCTAGAGGGGACGGTGAAGCTTTCTTT.

The chain links TRBV10-3 to TRBJ2-7, with 8 bases identical to TRBD2. The germline V gene encodes CDR1 ENHRY and CDR2 SYGVKD. This CDR3 contains 14 residues. Trimming removed 6 bases from V and 3 bases from J; junction bases left unmatched: 7. CDR3 nucleotides: TGTGCCATCAGGAGCGGGAGTGGAAACTACGAGCAGTACTTC. Translated: CAIRSGSGNYEQYF.

V gene TRBV6-6 combines with J gene TRBJ2-3; 14 bases are shared with TRBD2. Germline CDR1 is MNHNY and CDR2 is SVGAGI (reference sequence). The CDR3 runs to 14 residues. With 4 bases clipped from V and 8 bases from J, the junction kept 2 bases outside the gene matches. DNA for the CDR3: TGTGCCAGCAGTTCGACTAGCGGGGGGGCTACGCAGTATTTT. Protein: CASSSTSGGATQYF.

The rearrangement links TRBV19 to TRBJ2-1; D gene uncertain. V lost 1 base and J lost 2, with 9 bases in between. This CDR3 is 15 amino acids long. Per germline, CDR1 LNHDA and CDR2 SQIVND (reference sequence). The CDR3 sequence: CASSIGWGTYNEQFF. The CDR3, as DNA: TGTGCCAGTAGTATAGGATGGGGTACCTACAATGAGCAGTTCTTC.

This chain connects TRBV9 to TRBJ2-1; D not resolved. The CDR3 loop spans 13 amino acids. Germline CDR1 is SGDLS and CDR2 is YYNGEE. Trimming took 6 bases from V and 4 from J, leaving 11 bases between them. Here the CDR3 reads CASNRPSYNEQFF. CDR3 coding DNA: TGTGCCAGCAACCGGCCTTCTTACAATGAGCAGTTCTTC. Based on the CDR3 plus reference TRBV9 and TRBJ2-1, the full variable domain is DSGVTQTPKHLITATGQRVTLRCSPRSGDLSVYWYQQSLDQGLQFLIQYYNGEERAKGNILERFSAQQFPDLHSELNLSSLELGDSALYFCASNRPSYNEQFFGPGTRLTVL.

This chain uses TRBV25-1 with TRBJ2-2; possible D gene TRBD2, 5 bases. Per the germline V gene, CDR1 is MGHDK and CDR2 is SYGVNS. Trimming removed 8 bases from V and 4 bases from J, with 17 bases in between. This CDR3 contains 15 residues. CDR3 residues: CASRNLGRGTGELFF. In DNA, the CDR3 is TGTGCCAGCCGCAACCTCGGACGGGGCACCGGGGAGCTGTTTTTT. Full variable domain (outside the CDR3, taken from reference TRBV25-1 and TRBJ2-2): EADIYQTPRYLVIGTGKKITLECSQTMGHDKMYWYQQDPGMELHLIHYSYGVNSTEKGDLSSESTVSRIRTEHFPLTLESARPSHTSQYLCASRNLGRGTGELFFGEGSRLTVL.

The chain carries TRBV5-4 and TRBJ1-3, with D possibly TRBD1 on 5 matching bases. Between the trimmed V and J ends, which lost 2 bases and 4 bases, there was a span of 16 bases. The germline V gene has CDR1 SGHNT and CDR2 YYREEE (reference sequence). The CDR3 runs 16 residues. DNA for the CDR3: TGTGCCAGCAGCTTTCCGGACCTTAAGGGGGGAAACACCATATATTTT. It translates to CASSFPDLKGGNTIYF.

The chain couples TRBV11-2 to TRBJ2-7; D remains unclear. The CDR3 sequence is 13 residues long. From germline, CDR1 is SGHAT and CDR2 FQNNGV. V lost 3 bases and J lost 2, with 8 bases in between. The CDR3: CASSLAQAYEQYF. Written as DNA, the CDR3 is TGTGCCAGCAGCTTGGCGCAGGCCTACGAGCAGTACTTC.

This clone was seen a few times. The rearrangement joins TRBV7-7 to TRBJ1-1; D ambiguous. CDR3 length: 17 amino acids. V was pared by 1 base and J by 4 bases, with 19 bases between. From germline, CDR1 is SSHAT and CDR2 FNYEAQ (reference sequence). The CDR3 protein is CASSLEWEPQMVTEAFF. The CDR3 coding sequence is TGTGCCAGCAGCTTAGAATGGGAACCCCAGATGGTCACTGAAGCTTTCTTT. Full variable domain (outside the CDR3, taken from reference TRBV7-7 and TRBJ1-1): GAGVSQSPRYKVTKRGQDVTLRCDPISSHATLYWYQQALGQGPEFLTYFNYEAQPDKSGLPSDRFSAERPEGSISTLTIQRTEQRDSAMYRCASSLEWEPQMVTEAFFGQGTRLTVV.

This clone came up a few times. The chain combines TRBV27 with TRBJ1-1, with 8 bases fitting TRBD1. The V and J ends lost 10 bases and 3 bases, in that order; junction bases with no gene match: 7. Per germline, CDR1 MNHEY and CDR2 SMNVEV (reference sequence). The CDR3 covers 13 residues. The CDR3 spells CATSGQADTEAFF. The CDR3, as DNA: TGTGCCACCTCGGGACAGGCGGACACTGAAGCTTTCTTT.

The gene calls are TRBV5-1 and TRBJ1-1; TRBD1 is a possible D gene (6 bases). The germline V and J ends were trimmed by 3 bases and 1 base, with 10 bases remaining between them. The CDR3 is made up of 14 amino acids. CDR1 SGHRS and CDR2 YFSETQ come from the germline V gene. The CDR3 sequence: CASSWATGNTEAFF. In nucleotides, the CDR3 is TGCGCCAGCAGCTGGGCGACAGGGAACACTGAAGCTTTCTTT.

The chain employs TRBV28 and TRBJ1-1; D is unclear. Germline CDR1 reads MDHEN; CDR2 reads SYDVKM. This CDR3 comprises 15 residues. Trimming left V 0 bases short and J 0 bases short, with 8 bases between. DNA for the CDR3: TGTGCCAGCAGTTTATGGCCCAACTTGAACACTGAAGCTTTCTTT. Its translation is CASSLWPNLNTEAFF.

The CDR3 sequence is CASSKEVRRLSYEQYF. Here the CDR3 DNA reads TGTGCCAGCAGCAAAGAAGTCAGGAGATTGAGTTACGAGCAGTACTTC. V gene TRBV21-1 combines with J gene TRBJ2-7. TRBV21-1 has pseudogene status. The CDR3 is made up of 16 amino acids.

The table lists this clone with a count of one. The rearrangement links TRBV27 to TRBJ1-2; no clear D gene. CDR3 size: 13 residues. The V and J ends lost 5 bases and 6 bases respectively, with 13 bases between them. Germline loops: CDR1 MNHEY, CDR2 SMNVEV (reference sequence). The CDR3 nucleotides read TGTGCCAGCAGTCACCAAGACACGGATGGCTACACCTTC. This codes for CASSHQDTDGYTF.

The rearrangement links TRBV11-2 to TRBJ2-7; D is undetermined. V lost 3 bases and J 1 base, leaving 7 bases between the germline ends. CDR1 is SGHAT and CDR2 is FQNNGV in the germline V gene. This CDR3 has 13 amino acids. The CDR3 sequence is CASSFGGSYEQYF. The DNA of the CDR3 is TGTGCCAGCAGCTTCGGCGGTTCCTACGAGCAGTACTTC.

The chain joins TRBV4-1 to TRBJ1-5, with D maybe TRBD1 (6 bases). The CDR3 length is 14 residues. V lost 0 bases, J lost 7 bases, and 10 bases lay in between. CDR1 and CDR2 (germline): MGHRA, YSYEKL. The CDR3, as DNA: TGCGCCAGCAGCCAAGACAGGACAGCCCAGCCCCAGCATTTT. This encodes CASSQDRTAQPQHF.

This clone was seen a few times. The chain carries TRBV15 and TRBJ2-4; D uncertain. This CDR3 has 15 residues. V lost 0 bases, J lost 6 bases, and 12 bases lay in between. Germline V lookup: CDR1 LNHNV, CDR2 YYDKDF (reference sequence). CDR3 sequence (DNA): TGTGCCACCAGCAGAGAGGTGGAGTGGGGAAACATTCAGTACTTC. Amino acids: CATSREVEWGNIQYF.

This chain links TRBV5-1 with TRBJ1-1, with 10 bases that match TRBD1. Germline V gene sequence: CDR1 SGHRS, CDR2 YFSETQ. The CDR3 has 13 residues. V shed 4 bases and J 6 bases; nucleotides not matched to a gene: 3. CDR3 amino acids: CASSLGQGAEAFF. CDR3 bases: TGCGCCAGCAGCCTCGGACAGGGGGCTGAAGCTTTCTTT.

This sequence joins TRBV9 and TRBJ1-3; D not resolved. Trimming removed 0 bases at V and 0 bases at J, with 7 bases between. CDR3 size: 15 residues. Germline assignment: CDR1 SGDLS and CDR2 YYNGEE. CDR3 region: CASSVGGDSGNTIYF. The CDR3 DNA sequence: TGTGCCAGCAGCGTAGGGGGAGACTCTGGAAACACCATATATTTT.

The J gene is TRBJ1-1, the V gene TRBV27; a weak D match, TRBD1 (6 bases). Germline CDR1 is MNHEY and CDR2 is SMNVEV (reference sequence). The CDR3 is 16 residues long. V gave up 2 bases and J gave up 0 bases, with 13 bases separating them. The CDR3 DNA reads TGTGCCAGCAGTTTAGGGGGGCATCTTCTGAACACTGAAGCTTTCTTT. Translating it yields CASSLGGHLLNTEAFF.